These T cell receptor beta chains were read from a single sample in a study of T cell responses to AZD1222 COVID-19 vaccine. The assay was immunoSEQ multiplex PCR, and TCRdb's table has in-frame clones only and misses some. The sample has about 59,000 clones; nearly 90% are singletons. The input for sequencing was peripheral blood, taken 28 days after the second AZD1222 dose. All receptors derive from an adult who received the AZD1222 COVID-19 vaccine. Both conserved end residues are part of each CDR3.

v_gene: TRBV7-2
CDR3aa: CASSLDRTYYEQYF

v_gene: TRBV19
CDR3aa: CAARDRGQSPLHF

v_gene: TRBV5-5
CDR3aa: CASSLDRQRGNQPQHF

v_gene: TRBV7-8
CDR3aa: CASSLGLGGRNYEQYF

v_gene: TRBV5-1
CDR3aa: CASSPGGGLGSPLHF

v_gene: TRBV6-5
CDR3aa: CASTTGQGASYEQYF

v_gene: TRBV7-2
CDR3aa: CASSLAGKDGYTF

v_gene: TRBV9
CDR3aa: CASSVGAGGAYGYTF

v_gene: TRBV24-1
CDR3aa: CATSDYGQAVGEQFF

v_gene: TRBV6-2/TRBV6-3
CDR3aa: CASSYTGTLTPPEAFF

v_gene: TRBV25-1
CDR3aa: CASTGSGASYEQYF

v_gene: TRBV7-3
CDR3aa: CASSLVGNEQFF

v_gene: TRBV19
CDR3aa: CASSDRETFRRYEQYF

v_gene: TRBV10-3
CDR3aa: CAISAQGYTEAFF

v_gene: TRBV6-5
CDR3aa: CASSPTGTNTEAFF

v_gene: TRBV7-2
CDR3aa: CASSLHPTNEKLFF

v_gene: TRBV19
CDR3aa: CASSGQGAFGELFF

v_gene: TRBV12-3/TRBV12-4
CDR3aa: CASSNRGRGGYTF

v_gene: TRBV6-5
CDR3aa: CASRNWDGAYEQYF

v_gene: TRBV19
CDR3aa: CASRGLSSTDTQYF

v_gene: TRBV19
CDR3aa: CASAGGGVLAGVENEQFF

v_gene: TRBV5-3
CDR3aa: CARSLGSDGATNEKLFF

v_gene: TRBV9
CDR3aa: CASSSPRGGGRMNTEAFF

v_gene: TRBV5-1
CDR3aa: CASSPRTADSPLHF

v_gene: TRBV27
CDR3aa: CASSLIGTQSYEQYF

v_gene: TRBV10-3
CDR3aa: CAISRGTNEQFF

v_gene: TRBV7-9
CDR3aa: CASSTYRGTGRNQPQHF

v_gene: TRBV20-1
CDR3aa: CSASRQGFFYEQYF

v_gene: TRBV6-5
CDR3aa: CASSSVQGAGEKLFF

v_gene: TRBV6-2/TRBV6-3
CDR3aa: CASSAGRSEQYF

v_gene: TRBV4-1
CDR3aa: CASSQGPANYGYTF

v_gene: TRBV24-1
CDR3aa: CATSSGDQETQYF

v_gene: TRBV2
CDR3aa: CASSESEYQETQYF

v_gene: TRBV11-2
CDR3aa: CASSLDPGQGNTEAFF

v_gene: TRBV5-1
CDR3aa: CASSLEAMGQGQETQYF

v_gene: TRBV18
CDR3aa: CASSQSTGELRYGYTF

v_gene: TRBV24-1
CDR3aa: CATSGVNRVHNEQFF

v_gene: TRBV6-6
CDR3aa: CASSSYQGSWDGYTF

v_gene: TRBV25-1
CDR3aa: CASTIGGRETQYF